These T cell receptor beta chains were read from a single sample in a study of neurological immune-mediated disorders. TCRdb re-called the 5' RACE reads through MiXCR, storing one row per CDR3 protein. The profile covers approximately 87,000 distinct CDR3 sequences, with around an eighth appearing a single time and under 7% taken by the ten largest. Source material: PBMCs. All receptors come from a woman in her forties or fifties in good health. CDR3s include the opening cysteine and the closing phenylalanine or tryptophan. D genes are given only for firm matches. Only part of the rows carry a size: once, few, many, or a class if the clone is expanded.

TRBJ1-5 | TRBV20-1 | TRBD1 | . | CSAKTGSQPQHF | TGCAGTGCTAAGACAGGGTCTCAGCCCCAGCATTTT
TRBJ2-6 | TRBV7-6 | . | many | CASSIPSGANVLTF | TGTGCCAGCAGCATCCCCTCTGGGGCCAACGTCCTGACTTTC
TRBJ2-7 | TRBV28 | . | many | CASSPMGGKGTYEQYF | TGTGCCAGCAGTCCCATGGGGGGTAAGGGTACCTACGAGCAGTACTTC
TRBJ2-1 | TRBV5-1 | TRBD2 | many | CASSSSGTSGSSSYNEQFF | TGCGCCAGCAGCTCCTCCGGGACTAGCGGGAGTAGCTCCTACAATGAGCAGTTCTTC
TRBJ1-4 | TRBV5-1 | . | many | CASSLQTYNEKLFF | TGCGCCAGCAGCTTGCAGACATATAATGAAAAACTGTTTTTT
TRBJ2-1 | TRBV14 | . | few | CASSHRDYYNEQFF | TGTGCCAGCAGCCACCGGGATTACTACAATGAGCAGTTCTTC
TRBJ2-5 | TRBV12-3/TRBV12-4 | TRBD1 | many | CASSPVDRAVRETQYF | TGTGCCAGCTCGCCCGTCGACAGGGCTGTGAGGGAGACCCAGTACTTC
TRBJ2-7 | TRBV12-3/TRBV12-4 | TRBD2 | many | CASSPSGGAREQYF | TGTGCCAGCAGCCCTAGCGGGGGGGCGAGGGAGCAGTACTTC
TRBJ1-5 | TRBV5-1 | . | many | CASSLIPNQPQHF | TGCGCCAGCAGCTTGATACCCAATCAGCCCCAGCATTTT
TRBJ1-2 | TRBV12-3/TRBV12-4 | TRBD1 | many | CASSPTGVPYGYTF | TGTGCCAGCAGCCCTACAGGGGTCCCGTATGGCTACACCTTC
TRBJ2-7 | TRBV10-3 | . | many | CAIRGVGVGYEQYF | TGTGCCATCAGGGGCGTCGGGGTGGGATACGAGCAGTACTTC
TRBJ2-3 | TRBV19 | . | . | CASSRLRADTQYF | TGTGCCAGTAGCCGCCTGAGGGCGGATACGCAGTATTTT
TRBJ2-1 | TRBV14 | TRBD2 | many | CASSPVGGRALNEQFF | TGTGCCAGCAGCCCGGTGGGCGGGAGGGCCCTGAATGAGCAGTTCTTC
TRBJ2-1 | TRBV20-1 | . | many | CSALRSLAEHSF | TGCAGTGCCCTAAGATCTTTAGCGGAGCACTCCTTC
TRBJ2-2 | TRBV5-1 | . | many | CASTNQNTGELFF | TGCGCCAGCACCAACCAGAACACCGGGGAGCTGTTTTTT
TRBJ2-1 | TRBV10-2 | TRBD2 | many | CASFGLAGDYEQFF | TGCGCCAGCTTTGGACTAGCGGGGGACTATGAGCAGTTCTTC
TRBJ1-2 | TRBV7-2 | TRBD1 | many | CASSPRQGRPYGYTF | TGTGCCAGCAGCCCTCGACAGGGGCGCCCCTATGGCTACACCTTC
TRBJ1-1 | TRBV29-1 | . | many | CSATGLGGTEAFF | TGCAGCGCGACAGGTCTGGGTGGCACTGAAGCTTTCTTT
TRBJ1-3 | TRBV5-1 | . | many | CASSLNPVDSSGNTIYF | TGCGCCAGCAGCTTGAATCCCGTGGATAGCTCTGGAAACACCATATATTTT
TRBJ2-3 | TRBV4-1 | TRBD2 | few | CASSSSGLVIDTQYF | TGCGCCAGCAGCTCTTCGGGACTAGTAATAGATACGCAGTATTTT
TRBJ2-1 | TRBV3-1 | . | many | CASSEGTDEQFF | TGTGCCAGCAGCGAAGGGACTGATGAGCAGTTCTTC
TRBJ2-3 | TRBV24-1 | . | many | CATSDLGDTQYF | TGTGCCACCAGTGATCTTGGGGATACGCAGTATTTT